These 17 T cell receptor beta chains were sequenced from one sample in a study of blood T cells in healthy people across ages. The second PCR ran about 7 to 12 cycles with a sample-barcoded 5' primer and J-beta primers. TCRdb reprocessed the 5' RACE reads via MiXCR and lists one record per CDR3 protein. This repertoire shows under 2 million distinct CDR3 sequences, approximately 32% found once; its top ten account for around 10%. Material for sequencing was blood. These receptors were obtained from a woman aged 25 to 39 in good health.

This clonotype has at least ten counts. The rearrangement uses TRBV12-3 or TRBV12-4 and TRBJ2-7, with D possibly matching TRBD2 (6 bases). Between the trimmed V and J ends, which lost 3 bases and 2 bases, there was a span of 17 bases. The CDR3 consists of 16 residues. The CDR3 nucleotides are TGTGCCAGCAGTTTCGGGACTCATTATGAGGCCTACGAGCAGTACTTC. It is translated as CASSFGTHYEAYEQYF.

V is TRBV2 and J is TRBJ2-5; 9 nucleotides match TRBD1. Germline values: CDR1 SNHLY, CDR2 FYNNEI. The CDR3 is 16 amino acids. The J segment lost 5 bases and the V segment lost 3 bases, leaving 10 bases of the junction unmatched. The CDR3 region has the DNA TGTGCCAGCAGTGATTTGCCCCCAGACAGGGGGGAGACCCAGTACTTC. This gives the protein CASSDLPPDRGETQYF.

This clonotype was seen more than once but under ten times. The chain carries TRBV24-1 and TRBJ1-1; no clear D gene. V lost 5 bases, J lost 0 bases, and 6 bases lay in between. The CDR3 is 13 amino acids. Germline V gives CDR1 KGHDR, CDR2 SFDVKD. CDR3 DNA sequence: TGTGCCACCAGTGCGGGGATGAACACTGAAGCTTTCTTT. Its translation: CATSAGMNTEAFF.

This clonotype was found a few times. The rearrangement uses TRBV6-6 and TRBJ2-7; tentatively, D is TRBD2 (6 bases). The CDR3 is made up of 12 amino acids. V was clipped by 6 bases and J by 5 bases, with 11 bases between them. Looked up from germline, CDR1 is MNHNY and CDR2 is SVGAGI (reference sequence). CDR3 nucleotides: TGTGCCAGCAGCACGGGAGTAAACGAGCAGTACTTC. It encodes CASSTGVNEQYF.

This clonotype was seen more than once but under ten times. The chain joins TRBV4-1 to TRBJ1-5; D possibly corresponds to TRBD1 (6 bases). CDR1 is MGHRA and CDR2 is YSYEKL in the germline V gene. V was pared by 4 bases and J by 3 bases, with 13 bases between. This CDR3 region has 15 residues. Here the CDR3 reads CASSPYRVSNQPQHF. In DNA, the CDR3 is TGCGCCAGCAGCCCATACAGGGTCTCCAATCAGCCCCAGCATTTT.

The rearrangement joins TRBV5-1 to TRBJ2-3; D gene ambiguous. V lost 2 bases, J lost 2 bases, and 9 bases lay in between. Looked up from germline, CDR1 is SGHRS and CDR2 is YFSETQ. The CDR3 totals 14 residues. The CDR3 DNA follows: TGCGCCAGCAGCTTCTTACTCAACACAGATACGCAGTATTTT. It specifies CASSFLLNTDTQYF.

The sample holds one count of this clonotype. At one boundary the junction diverges from the germline segment, which might be a read error. Here the CDR3 reads CSSSFLGENYEQYF. In DNA form, the CDR3 reads TGTTCCAGCAGCTTCCTCGGGGAGAACTACGAGCAGTACTTC. The genes are TRBV7-2 and TRBJ2-7, with a tentative D call TRBD2 (5 bases). The germline V gene encodes CDR1 SGHTA and CDR2 FQGNSA. The CDR3 is made up of 14 amino acids.

The chain links TRBV14 to TRBJ1-5, with D hard to call. V was trimmed by 1 base and J by 0 bases, leaving 7 bases between them. Looked up from germline, CDR1 is SGHDN and CDR2 is FVKESK. The CDR3 contains 15 residues. CDR3 bases: TGTGCCAGCAGCCAAGTTTCAACTAGCAATCAGCCCCAGCATTTT. Translation: CASSQVSTSNQPQHF.

The sample holds a few counts of this clonotype. The chain has TRBV9 and TRBJ2-3, with TRBD2 matching 7 bases. V trimming: 4 bases; J trimming: 1 base; junction bases outside the gene matches: 6. The CDR3 covers 15 residues. Germline CDR1 and CDR2: SGDLS and YYNGEE. This CDR3 is CASSPGTTRTDTQYF. In nucleotides, the CDR3 is TGTGCCAGCAGCCCAGGGACTACCCGCACAGATACGCAGTATTTT.

This clonotype came up a few times. This sequence joins TRBV20-1 and TRBJ1-2; D gene ambiguous. CDR3 size: 13 residues. V lost 3 bases, J lost 8 bases, and 16 bases lay in between. Germline values: CDR1 DFQATT, CDR2 SNEGSKA (reference sequence). The CDR3 region has the DNA TGCAGTGCTAGTCCTAAGAGACTAAGGGGCTACACCTTC. Translation: CSASPKRLRGYTF.

V and J are TRBV5-6 and TRBJ1-2; 9 bases align to TRBD1. The CDR3 runs to 15 residues. CDR1 and CDR2 (germline): SGHDT, YYEEEE. The ends lost 2 bases at V and 2 bases at J; junction bases unmatched: 4. CDR3 nucleotides: TGTGCCAGCAGCTTCAGTGGGACAGGGAACTATGGCTACACCTTC. Residues: CASSFSGTGNYGYTF.

This clonotype has a handful of counts. The chain is built from TRBV5-1 and TRBJ2-5, with TRBD2 as a possible D gene (6 bases). The V end was cut by 4 bases, the J end by 3 bases, with 10 bases between. The V gene's germline CDR1 is SGHRS and CDR2 YFSETQ. The CDR3 length is 13 residues. CDR3 protein: CASSLRDEETQYF. In nucleotides, the CDR3 is TGCGCCAGCAGCCTGCGGGATGAAGAGACCCAGTACTTC.

This clonotype was observed a handful of times. This chain uses TRBV3-1 with TRBJ1-1; 9 nucleotides align to TRBD1. The CDR3 runs 14 residues. Germline CDR1 is LGHDT and CDR2 is YNNKEL (reference sequence). Germline trimming cut 4 bases from V and 4 bases from J; bases unmatched to any gene: 4. CDR3 amino acids: CASSRTDRGTEAFF. In DNA form, the CDR3 reads TGTGCCAGCAGCCGGACGGACAGGGGCACTGAAGCTTTCTTT.

In this sample, this clonotype turned up a few times. In DNA form, the CDR3 reads TGCAGCGTGAGTGAAGGTAGCAATCAGCCCCAGCATTTT. Protein: CSVSEGSNQPQHF. The V gene is TRBV29-1, the J gene TRBJ1-5; the D is unclear. V was cut by 6 bases and J by 0 bases, with 9 bases left in between. The V gene's germline CDR1 is SQVTM and CDR2 ANQGSEA. CDR3 length: 13 residues.

This clonotype was detected only a few times. This chain uses TRBV7-3 with TRBJ2-3; D possibly corresponds to TRBD1 (6 bases). V shed 2 bases and J shed 1 base, with 7 bases lying between them. The CDR3 is 14 residues long. Germline lookup yields CDR1 SGHTA and CDR2 FQGTGA. The CDR3 region has the DNA TGTGCCAGCAGCTTATGGGGGCGCACAGATACGCAGTATTTT. Amino acid sequence: CASSLWGRTDTQYF.

CDR3: CASSTQRYTEAFF. CDR3 bases: TGTGCCAGCAGTACCCAGAGATACACTGAAGCTTTCTTT. This sequence joins TRBV6-2 or TRBV6-3 and TRBJ1-1; no clear D gene. The CDR3 consists of 13 residues. The germline V gene has CDR1 MNHEY and CDR2 SVGEGT. V was trimmed by 5 bases and J by 3 bases, leaving 10 bases between them.

This sequence joins TRBV9 and TRBJ2-5; either TRBD1 or TRBD2 may supply D (5 bases each). Judging by the DNA end, TRBJ2-7 fits better; the J call may be wrong. There are 16 residues in the CDR3. Germline V CDR1 and CDR2: SGDLS, YYNGEE. The chain's CDR3 is CASSVPRGVNFYEQYF. The CDR3 DNA reads as TGTGCCAGCAGCGTGCCGCGAGGGGTTAATTTCTACGAGCAGTACTTC.